This passage covers 28 T cell receptor beta chains from one sample sequenced in a study of cytomegalovirus exposure and HLA in healthy donors. Here immunoSEQ multiplex PCR was the method, and the copy in TCRdb shows in-frame clones only, minus some. The sample lists some 66,000 clones, about 97% seen once, with around 1.5% in the top ten. The sequenced sample was PBMCs. The source is a young woman in good health and CMV-seropositive.

V is TRBV6-1 and J is TRBJ1-2, with 10 bases lining up with TRBD1. Germline V gene lookup returns CDR1 MNHNS and CDR2 SASEGT. J was trimmed by 3 bases and V by 1 base; bases with no gene match: 5. This CDR3 has 16 residues. As DNA, the CDR3 is TGTGCCAGCAGTGAAGATCCTGACAGGGGGCACTATGGCTACACCTTC. Amino acid sequence: CASSEDPDRGHYGYTF.

V usage is TRBV19 and J usage is TRBJ1-2; possibly TRBD1 for D (5 bases). Germline lookup yields CDR1 LNHDA and CDR2 SQIVND (reference sequence). CDR3 length equals 15 residues. V was pared by 5 bases and J by 3 bases, with 16 bases between. CDR3 loop: CASSPGPGGYYGYTF. As DNA, the CDR3 is TGTGCCAGTAGTCCAGGACCGGGGGGATACTATGGCTACACCTTC.

The rearrangement uses TRBV27 and TRBJ2-7; D may be TRBD1 (7 bases). The ends were cut back, 3 bases at V and 5 bases at J, with 17 bases in the middle. This CDR3 comprises 15 residues. Germline CDR1 is MNHEY and CDR2 is SMNVEV (reference sequence). CDR3 in amino acids: CASSFDRAGGHEQYF. The CDR3 DNA is TGTGCCAGCAGTTTCGACCGAGCAGGGGGGCACGAGCAGTACTTC.

This clone was seen just once. This rearrangement joins TRBV4-2 to TRBJ1-2; no clear D. This CDR3 region has 14 residues. In germline, CDR1 is LGHNA, CDR2 YNFKEQ. Trimming removed 0 bases at V and 4 bases at J, with 9 bases between. The CDR3 reads CASSQDLSLYGYTF. As DNA, the CDR3 is TGTGCCAGCAGCCAAGATCTGAGCCTCTATGGCTACACCTTC.

This clone was observed a handful of times. This chain links TRBV7-9 with TRBJ1-2; D gene uncertain. Looked up from germline, CDR1 is SEHNR and CDR2 is FQNEAQ (reference sequence). CDR3 length: 14 amino acids. Deletions cut 0 bases from V and 7 bases from J, with 12 bases between. The CDR3 sequence: CASSLARGLSGYTF. The DNA of the CDR3 is TGTGCCAGCAGCTTAGCGCGAGGGCTCTCTGGCTACACCTTC.

This chain links TRBV5-1 with TRBJ2-1; 13 nucleotides agree with TRBD2. The germline CDR1 and CDR2 sequences are SGHRS and YFSETQ. With V trimmed by 4 bases and J by 9 bases, 7 bases remained unmatched. The CDR3 has 15 residues. Here the CDR3 DNA reads TGCGCCAGCAGCCCCCGGACTAGCGGGAGATCTGAGCAGTTCTTC. It specifies CASSPRTSGRSEQFF.

This chain connects TRBV5-6 to TRBJ2-3; 9 bases agree with TRBD2. The CDR3 runs 16 residues. V was pared by 4 bases and J by 1 base, with 7 bases of the junction left unmatched. Germline values: CDR1 SGHDT, CDR2 YYEEEE. This CDR3 is CASSPTLAGGTDTQYF. The CDR3 bases are TGTGCCAGCAGCCCCACACTAGCGGGCGGCACAGATACGCAGTATTTT. Based on the CDR3 plus reference TRBV5-6 and TRBJ2-3, the full variable domain is DAGVTQSPTHLIKTRGQQVTLRCSPKSGHDTVSWYQQALGQGPQFIFQYYEEEERQRGNFPDRFSGHQFPNYSSELNVNALLLGDSALYLCASSPTLAGGTDTQYFGPGTRLTVL.

The V and J genes are TRBV11-3 and TRBJ2-1, with 8 bases identical to TRBD2. CDR3 length: 13 residues. The V gene end was trimmed by 4 bases and the J gene end by 6 bases; junction bases not matched to a gene: 2. Germline V gene data show CDR1 as SGHNT and CDR2 as YENEEA. The CDR3 protein is CASSSGTSNEQFF. In DNA, the CDR3 is TGTGCCAGCAGCTCCGGGACTAGCAATGAGCAGTTCTTC.

The chain is built from TRBV6-5 and TRBJ2-7, with 7 bases lining up with TRBD2. This CDR3 has 15 amino acids. V lost 6 bases and J lost 2; bases outside the gene matches: 10. Germline CDR1 is MNHEY and CDR2 is SVGAGI. CDR3 in amino acids: CASRHTTGGPYEQYF. CDR3 DNA sequence: TGTGCCAGCAGACATACCACGGGAGGCCCCTACGAGCAGTACTTC.

The chain combines TRBV4-1 with TRBJ2-7, with TRBD1 matching 11 bases. CDR3 length: 15 amino acids. Germline V gives CDR1 MGHRA, CDR2 YSYEKL. The trim removed 5 bases at V and 4 bases at J, leaving 7 bases unmatched. This CDR3 is CASSYGQGASYEQYF. CDR3 sequence (DNA): TGCGCCAGCAGCTACGGACAGGGGGCGAGTTACGAGCAGTACTTC.

The chain recombines TRBV5-6 with TRBJ1-3; D unclear. Germline V lookup: CDR1 SGHDT, CDR2 YYEEEE. This CDR3 is built from 14 residues. V lost 4 bases, J lost 4 bases, and 12 bases lay in between. The CDR3 protein is CASSLTLMGNTIYF. Written as DNA, the CDR3 is TGTGCCAGCAGCCTAACTCTCATGGGAAACACCATATATTTT.

This chain links TRBV13 with TRBJ2-1; 13 positions match TRBD2. Germline loops: CDR1 PRHDT, CDR2 FYEKMQ (reference sequence). The trim removed 5 bases at V and 7 bases at J, leaving 5 bases unmatched. This CDR3 is 15 amino acids long. The CDR3, as DNA: TGTGCCAGCAGCCTGGGACTAGCGGGAAGAAATGAGCAGTTCTTC. It translates to CASSLGLAGRNEQFF.

V usage is TRBV5-6 and J usage is TRBJ2-7; 8 bases are shared with TRBD1. There are 15 residues in the CDR3. From germline, CDR1 is SGHDT and CDR2 YYEEEE. With V trimmed by 3 bases and J by 0 bases, 5 bases remained unmatched. The CDR3 coding sequence is TGTGCCAGCAGCTCTGTGGGACAGGCCTCCTACGAGCAGTACTTC. Translated, it gives CASSSVGQASYEQYF.

The chain links TRBV9 to TRBJ1-2, with unresolved D. The CDR3 totals 13 residues. With 3 bases removed from V and 0 bases from J, the gap between germline ends came to 6 bases. Germline CDR1 reads SGDLS; CDR2 reads YYNGEE. CDR3 in DNA: TGTGCCAGCAGCGAGCAGGCTAACTATGGCTACACCTTC. It translates to CASSEQANYGYTF.

This chain joins TRBV19 and TRBJ2-2; 7 bases line up with TRBD2. This CDR3 is 14 amino acids long. V trimming: 7 bases; J trimming: 3 bases; junction bases outside the gene matches: 5. Germline CDR1 and CDR2: LNHDA and SQIVND (reference sequence). CDR3 region: CASKGLADTGELFF. DNA for the CDR3: TGTGCCAGTAAAGGTCTAGCGGACACCGGGGAGCTGTTTTTT.

This chain joins TRBV21-1 and TRBJ2-7; the DNA was not used to check the table's D call, TRBD1. TRBV21-1 is an annotated pseudogene. The CDR3 covers 13 residues. The CDR3 reads CASSKNRVYEQYF. The CDR3 region has the DNA TGTGCCAGCAGCAAAAACAGGGTCTACGAGCAGTACTTC.

The sample holds one count of this clone. V and J are TRBV30 and TRBJ1-4; 7 bases match TRBD1. V trimming: 7 bases; J trimming: 8 bases; junction bases outside the gene matches: 10. Germline V gene sequence: CDR1 GTSNPN, CDR2 SVGIG (reference sequence). The CDR3 spans 13 residues. The CDR3 loop is CALPGQPPEKLFF. The CDR3 region has the DNA TGTGCCTTACCGGGACAGCCCCCCGAAAAACTGTTTTTT.

This clone was observed once. The rearrangement uses TRBV7-9 and TRBJ2-1; 7 nucleotides line up with TRBD2. The J segment lost 4 bases and the V segment lost 2 bases, leaving 2 bases of the junction unmatched. This CDR3 region has 14 residues. Germline CDR1 reads SEHNR; CDR2 reads FQNEAQ (reference sequence). CDR3 DNA sequence: TGTGCCAGCAGCTTATGGGGGGGTTACAATGAGCAGTTCTTC. Translating it yields CASSLWGGYNEQFF.

This rearrangement joins TRBV10-3 to TRBJ2-2; TRBD2 aligns across 11 bases. The CDR3 has 16 residues. The V gene's germline CDR1 is ENHRY and CDR2 SYGVKD. V shed 5 bases, J shed 0 bases, and the junction held 2 bases outside the gene matches. CDR3 sequence: CAISRTSGPNTGELFF. The CDR3, as DNA: TGTGCCATCAGTCGGACTAGCGGGCCGAACACCGGGGAGCTGTTTTTT.

The chain links TRBV6-1 to TRBJ1-5; 8 bases fit TRBD1. Germline-derived CDR1 and CDR2 are MNHNS and SASEGT. V shed 4 bases, J shed 11 bases, and the junction held 22 bases outside the gene matches. The CDR3 consists of 18 residues. The CDR3 is CASSGTGGTGIGIVAQHF. The CDR3 nucleotides read TGTGCCAGCAGTGGCACAGGGGGTACGGGGATAGGGATCGTGGCCCAGCATTTT.

This clone came up a few times. The chain joins TRBV28 to TRBJ1-5; no reliable D call. The CDR3 spans 13 residues. Trimming stripped 4 bases from V and 9 bases from J, with 13 bases between. Per germline, CDR1 MDHEN and CDR2 SYDVKM. As DNA, the CDR3 is TGTGCCAGCAGTTCCCTGTCATCGGGGCCCCAGCATTTT. Amino acid sequence: CASSSLSSGPQHF.

The chain has TRBV28 and TRBJ2-1; 9 positions agree with TRBD2. Germline loops: CDR1 MDHEN, CDR2 SYDVKM. Trimming at V came to 6 bases and at J to 9 bases, leaving 15 bases not matched to a gene. This CDR3 region has 16 residues. The CDR3 DNA follows: TGTGCCAGCAGCCTACCGAGTTCCGGGACTAGCAGTGAGCAGTTCTTC. Residues: CASSLPSSGTSSEQFF.

V usage is TRBV19 and J usage is TRBJ2-7; 10 bases fit TRBD2. In germline, CDR1 is LNHDA, CDR2 SQIVND (reference sequence). V gave up 7 bases and J gave up 0 bases; unmatched junction bases: 18. The CDR3 is made up of 19 amino acids. The CDR3 nucleotides are TGTGCCAGTAAGGGCGGGGCGGCTAGCGGGAGACCGAGCTCCTACGAGCAGTACTTC. This codes for CASKGGAASGRPSSYEQYF.

The chain links TRBV27 to TRBJ2-7, with TRBD1 identical over 8 bases. The CDR3 covers 16 residues. V gave up 2 bases and J gave up 7 bases; unmatched junction bases: 13. CDR1 is MNHEY, CDR2 SMNVEV, per germline (reference sequence). The CDR3 region is CASSLHPTGTGQEQYF. Here the CDR3 DNA reads TGTGCCAGCAGTTTACATCCGACCGGGACAGGTCAAGAGCAGTACTTC.

The rearrangement links TRBV4-1 to TRBJ1-2; 7 nucleotides match TRBD1. V was clipped by 4 bases and J by 5 bases; unmatched bases: 13. The CDR3 extends over 16 amino acids. The germline gives CDR1 MGHRA, CDR2 YSYEKL. In DNA, the CDR3 is TGCGCCAGCAGCCCAGAACCCGACAGGGCCCGTTATGGCTACACCTTC. Translating it yields CASSPEPDRARYGYTF.

V usage is TRBV5-1 and J usage is TRBJ2-1; TRBD1 agrees at 7 bases. Germline loops: CDR1 SGHRS, CDR2 YFSETQ. The CDR3 sequence is 16 residues long. V dropped 0 bases and J dropped 0; count of bases not matched to a gene: 3. The CDR3 region is CASSLGAGGSYNEQFF. CDR3 coding DNA: TGCGCCAGCAGCTTGGGAGCAGGGGGCTCCTACAATGAGCAGTTCTTC.

The gene calls are TRBV9 and TRBJ2-1; the D is unclear. V lost 5 bases, J lost 7 bases, and 10 bases lay in between. Germline values: CDR1 SGDLS, CDR2 YYNGEE. The CDR3 loop spans 12 amino acids. The CDR3 nucleotides read TGTGCCAGCAGTAGAACGAGGAATGAGCAGTTCTTC. This gives the protein CASSRTRNEQFF.

CDR3 amino acids: CSVGDEQFF. The CDR3 coding sequence is TGCAGTGTAGGGGATGAGCAGTTCTTC. V and J are TRBV20-1 and TRBJ2-1, with D maybe TRBD1 (5 bases). CDR1 DFQATT and CDR2 SNEGSKA come from the germline V gene (reference sequence). Trimming pared 7 bases from V and 8 bases from J, leaving 6 bases between. CDR3 length equals 9 residues.